This TCR beta chain was obtained from a study of CXCR3-negative and CXCR3-positive naive CD8 T cells. With UMI labels, 5' RACE was used to prepare the TRB cDNA libraries. TCRdb reprocessed the 5' RACE reads, keeping one entry per CDR3 protein, no DNA. Listed are 100,000 to 150,000 distinct CDR3 sequences; 0.29% falls within the top ten. The CDR3 is 19 residues long. Germline assignment: CDR1 SGHVS and CDR2 FQNEAQ. Definition of naive CD8+ T cells rested on a CD45RO-CCR7+CD27+CD95- profile. The source of this sequence is a human donor in good health. Some clones in this sample may be carry-over from other donors' samples. Sequenced material: naive CXCR3- CD8+ T cells from blood. Specified subset: CD45RO-CCR7+CD27+CD95- naive CD8+ T cells lacking CXCR3 (TNR3-). The gene calls are TRBV7-8 and TRBJ2-2; TCRdb picks TRBD2, but there is no DNA to check that call. The CDR3 protein is CASSSSFPGLAMNTGELFF.